Each of the 15 T cell receptor beta chains below was sequenced from the same sample in a study of T cells expressing NK-cell markers. TCRdb reanalyzed the 5' RACE reads and collapses them to one entry per CDR3 protein, without DNA. This sample's table reports approximately 550,000 distinct CDR3 sequences. Sequences were obtained from blood T cells: a sorted CD56 or NKG2C T cell subset, CD4+ or CD8+ T cells, or bulk PBMC T cells (not recorded which). All receptors come from a young man in good health.

The chain couples TRBV15 to TRBJ2-5; TCRdb's D call of TRBD2 is untestable without DNA. The CDR3 loop spans 14 amino acids. The germline CDR1 and CDR2 sequences are LNHNV and YYDKDF (reference sequence). The CDR3 loop is CATSRQTSGETQYF.

The chain has TRBV20-1 and TRBJ2-7; TCRdb's D call, TRBD1, is unchecked because there is no DNA. The CDR3 extends over 14 amino acids. Germline V gene lookup returns CDR1 DFQATT and CDR2 SNEGSKA (reference sequence). The CDR3 sequence is CSTTGQGNSYEQYF.

The chain joins TRBV6-1 to TRBJ1-5; TCRdb's D gene call, TRBD1, goes unchecked for lack of DNA. This CDR3 comprises 16 residues. Germline V lookup: CDR1 MNHNS, CDR2 SASEGT. CDR3 sequence reads: CASSNGRTGTHQPQHF.

The chain joins TRBV28 to TRBJ2-7; TCRdb calls TRBD2, which cannot be checked without DNA. Germline CDR1 MDHEN, CDR2 SYDVKM. The CDR3 covers 13 residues. The CDR3 protein is CASSLGGDRKQYF. Filled out from reference TRBV28 and TRBJ2-7, the complete variable domain reads DVKVTQSSRYLVKRTGEKVFLECVQDMDHENMFWYRQDPGLGLRLIYFSYDVKMKEKGDIPEGYSVSREKKERFSLILESASTNQTSMYLCASSLGGDRKQYFGPGTRLTVT.

The V call is TRBV18, the J call TRBJ1-1. Germline assignment: CDR1 KGHSH and CDR2 LQKENI. CDR3 length equals 14 residues. CDR3 amino acids: CASSPERQVTEAFF.

This chain uses TRBV21-1 with TRBJ2-5; the D gene TCRdb calls, TRBD2, cannot be checked with no DNA. TRBV21-1 is a pseudogene. The CDR3 is made up of 19 amino acids. The CDR3 region is CASRKNPVDGGDGFVTQYF.

The chain joins TRBV9 to TRBJ2-3. The length of the CDR3 is 14 residues. Germline V gives CDR1 SGDLS, CDR2 YYNGEE. The CDR3: CASSYDRSTDTQYF.

This chain links TRBV5-5 with TRBJ2-3. The germline V gene has CDR1 SGHKS and CDR2 YYEKEE (reference sequence). CDR3 length: 14 residues. The CDR3 here is CASSGSDITDTQYF.

V usage is TRBV4-2 and J usage is TRBJ2-2. CDR3 size: 16 residues. In germline, CDR1 is LGHNA, CDR2 YNFKEQ. CDR3: CASSRVNTANTGELFF.

V usage is TRBV6-2 or TRBV6-3 and J usage is TRBJ1-1; TCRdb designates TRBD1, a call that cannot be tested without DNA. The CDR3 totals 14 residues. CDR1 MNHEY and CDR2 SVGEGT come from the germline V gene. The CDR3 spells CASSSGGMNTEAFF.

The chain links TRBV12-3 or TRBV12-4 to TRBJ1-1; no DNA is available, so the TRBD1 call from TCRdb remains unchecked. CDR3 length: 15 residues. The CDR3 spells CASSTHAGGNTEAFF.

The J gene is TRBJ1-1, the V gene TRBV6-1; the TCRdb D gene call, TRBD1, has no DNA to confirm it. The V gene's germline CDR1 is MNHNS and CDR2 SASEGT. The CDR3 runs 14 residues. CDR3 loop: CASRKGQSNTEAFF.

The CDR3 is CASRPPSSGDYLEQFF. The chain uses TRBV6-1 and TRBJ2-1; TCRdb proposes TRBD2, but this gene call is untestable without DNA. The CDR3 sequence is 16 residues long. Looked up from germline, CDR1 is MNHNS and CDR2 is SASEGT.

V gene TRBV20-1 combines with J gene TRBJ2-1; the TRBD1 assignment by TCRdb is unverifiable without DNA. Per germline, CDR1 DFQATT and CDR2 SNEGSKA (reference sequence). The length of the CDR3 is 12 residues. The CDR3 spells CSARKGWNEQFF.

This sequence joins TRBV7-8 and TRBJ2-1. CDR1 and CDR2 from the germline V gene are SGHVS and FQNEAQ. The length of the CDR3 is 18 residues. This CDR3 is CASSFLPKTATTYNEQFF.